One sample yielded the 15 T cell receptor beta chains listed below, sequenced in a study of somatic mutations in cytotoxic T cells in rheumatoid arthritis. Profiled with immunoSEQ multiplex PCR; TCRdb holds only in-frame clones, not every one. The table shows about 19,000 clones, with approximately 81% occurring only once. Material for sequencing was CD8+ T cells sorted from blood. Receptors originate from a woman aged 35 to 49 with rheumatoid arthritis.

This chain joins TRBV7-2 and TRBJ2-1, with D possibly being TRBD2 (5 bases). V dropped 2 bases and J dropped 5 bases, with 13 bases sitting between them. Germline CDR1 and CDR2: SGHTA and FQGNSA. This CDR3 contains 15 residues. This CDR3 reads CASSLRGPGNNEQFF. CDR3 in DNA: TGTGCCAGCAGCTTAAGAGGGCCTGGGAACAATGAGCAGTTCTTC. Filled out from reference TRBV7-2 and TRBJ2-1, the complete variable domain reads GAGVSQSPSNKVTEKGKDVELRCDPISGHTALYWYRQSLGQGLEFLIYFQGNSAPDKSGLPSDRFSAERTGGSVSTLTIQRTQQEDSAVYLCASSLRGPGNNEQFFGPGTRLTVL.

The chain combines TRBV2 with TRBJ2-5, with D possibly being TRBD2 (6 bases). Germline loops: CDR1 SNHLY, CDR2 FYNNEI. The CDR3 sequence is 14 residues long. V gave up 3 bases and J gave up 2 bases, with 10 bases separating them. The CDR3 protein is CASSERDFQETQYF. CDR3 coding DNA: TGTGCCAGCAGTGAGAGGGACTTTCAAGAGACCCAGTACTTC.

Here the CDR3 DNA reads TGTGCCAGCGGACTAGCGGGGGCCCCGGGGGAGACCCAGTACTTC. It specifies CASGLAGAPGETQYF. V usage is TRBV27 and J usage is TRBJ2-5; 13 nucleotides agree with TRBD2. Germline V gives CDR1 MNHEY, CDR2 SMNVEV (reference sequence). The CDR3 runs to 15 residues. V was pared by 8 bases and J by 5 bases, with 8 bases of the junction left unmatched.

This chain connects TRBV2 to TRBJ1-5, with 8 positions matching TRBD1. The CDR3 length is 16 residues. The trim removed 4 bases at V and 3 bases at J, leaving 8 bases unmatched. CDR1 is SNHLY, CDR2 FYNNEI, per germline. This chain's CDR3 is CASSGGGGQDNQPQHF. In DNA form, the CDR3 reads TGTGCCAGCAGTGGAGGTGGGGGACAGGACAATCAGCCCCAGCATTTT.

The J gene is TRBJ2-7, the V gene TRBV19; TRBD2 agrees at 7 bases. The CDR3 length is 12 residues. Trimming took 10 bases from V and 5 from J; bases not matched to a gene: 8. In germline, CDR1 is LNHDA, CDR2 SQIVND (reference sequence). CDR3 nucleotide sequence: TGTGCCACTAAGATGGGGGGGAACGAGCAGTACTTC. Protein sequence: CATKMGGNEQYF. Supplemented by reference TRBV19 and TRBJ2-7, the full variable domain reads DGGITQSPKYLFRKEGQNVTLSCEQNLNHDAMYWYRQDPGQGLRLIYYSQIVNDFQKGDIAEGYSVSREKKESFPLTVTSAQKNPTAFYLCATKMGGNEQYFGPGTRLTVT.

This sequence joins TRBV5-6 and TRBJ1-6; no definite D call. Germline lookup yields CDR1 SGHDT and CDR2 YYEEEE. Trimming pared 2 bases from V and 9 bases from J, leaving 12 bases between. This CDR3 region has 14 residues. The CDR3 sequence is CASSFSGFGSPLHF. The CDR3, as DNA: TGTGCCAGCAGCTTCTCGGGGTTCGGTTCACCCCTCCACTTT.

This rearrangement joins TRBV9 to TRBJ1-2, with D possibly TRBD1 on 6 matching bases. The CDR3 has 16 residues. Germline loops: CDR1 SGDLS, CDR2 YYNGEE. Trimming took off 0 bases at V and 0 bases at J, with 12 bases between the two ends. The CDR3 DNA sequence: TGTGCCAGCAGCGTAGAGGACAGTCTTCCTAACTATGGCTACACCTTC. It translates to CASSVEDSLPNYGYTF.

This rearrangement joins TRBV20-1 to TRBJ2-2, with D possibly being TRBD2 (5 bases). Germline V gene lookup returns CDR1 DFQATT and CDR2 SNEGSKA (reference sequence). This CDR3 contains 11 residues. The CDR3, as DNA: TGCGGGTTAGGACTTACCGGGGAGCTGTTTTTT. Its protein is CGLGLTGELFF.

The V gene is TRBV18, the J gene TRBJ2-7, with 10 bases lining up with TRBD1. The germline CDR1 and CDR2 sequences are KGHSH and LQKENI. With V trimmed by 0 bases and J by 4 bases, 3 bases remained unmatched. This CDR3 contains 15 residues. CDR3 in amino acids: CASSPPLGQGYEQYF. Written as DNA, the CDR3 is TGTGCCAGCTCACCACCTTTGGGACAGGGGTACGAGCAGTACTTC.

The rearrangement links TRBV28 to TRBJ2-3; TRBD1 matches 7 bases. V lost 6 bases to trimming and J lost 5 bases; unmatched junction nucleotides: 8. CDR3 size: 14 residues. CDR1 MDHEN and CDR2 SYDVKM come from the germline V gene. The CDR3 loop is CASSHDRVEDTQYF. CDR3 nucleotides: TGTGCCAGCAGCCACGACAGGGTGGAAGATACGCAGTATTTT.

The CDR3 DNA follows: TGTGCCAGCAGCCCAACGAAATGGCAGGCCAACACTGAAGCTTTCTTT. Translation gives CASSPTKWQANTEAFF. The chain carries TRBV4-2 and TRBJ1-1; D gene ambiguous. The CDR3 is made up of 16 amino acids. Germline values: CDR1 LGHNA, CDR2 YNFKEQ. The ends were cut back, 4 bases at V and 2 bases at J, with 17 bases in the middle.

The chain joins TRBV5-4 to TRBJ2-1; TRBD2 matches at 11 bases. Germline V gene data show CDR1 as SGHNT and CDR2 as YYREEE (reference sequence). The junction had 13 bases not matched to a gene; V was cut back by 4 bases and J by 7 bases. CDR3 length: 17 residues. The DNA for the CDR3 is TGTGCCAGCAGCCCCGGGACTAGCGGTCCCCCAGGTAATGAGCAGTTCTTC. Its protein is CASSPGTSGPPGNEQFF. The entire variable domain, with the rest obtained from reference TRBV5-4 and TRBJ2-1, is as follows: ETGVTQSPTHLIKTRGQQVTLRCSSQSGHNTVSWYQQALGQGPQFIFQYYREEENGRGNFPPRFSGLQFPNYSSELNVNALELDDSALYLCASSPGTSGPPGNEQFFGPGTRLTVL.

CDR3 DNA: TGTGCCAGCAGCTTGGGACAGGGGTTGAACACTGAAGCTTTCTTT. It specifies CASSLGQGLNTEAFF. This chain connects TRBV9 to TRBJ1-1, with TRBD1 matching 10 bases. The trim removed 4 bases at V and 0 bases at J, leaving 3 bases unmatched. The CDR3 is 15 amino acids. Germline CDR1 and CDR2: SGDLS and YYNGEE.

The chain recombines TRBV9 with TRBJ2-1; D is possibly TRBD1 (5 bases). With 5 bases removed from V and 15 bases from J, the gap between germline ends came to 18 bases. The germline V gene has CDR1 SGDLS and CDR2 YYNGEE. CDR3 size: 12 residues. CDR3 sequence: CASSAAIGAPFF. The CDR3, as DNA: TGTGCCAGCAGTGCCGCAATTGGGGCCCCGTTCTTC.

The chain uses TRBV27 and TRBJ2-5; 7 nucleotides match TRBD1. The end of the DNA fits TRBJ2-7 better, so the J call may be wrong. The CDR3 loop spans 16 amino acids. Germline V gene data show CDR1 as MNHEY and CDR2 as SMNVEV (reference sequence). CDR3 amino acids: CASSFSTGTVSYEQYF. DNA for the CDR3: TGTGCCAGCAGCTTTTCGACCGGGACAGTTTCCTACGAGCAGTACTTC.